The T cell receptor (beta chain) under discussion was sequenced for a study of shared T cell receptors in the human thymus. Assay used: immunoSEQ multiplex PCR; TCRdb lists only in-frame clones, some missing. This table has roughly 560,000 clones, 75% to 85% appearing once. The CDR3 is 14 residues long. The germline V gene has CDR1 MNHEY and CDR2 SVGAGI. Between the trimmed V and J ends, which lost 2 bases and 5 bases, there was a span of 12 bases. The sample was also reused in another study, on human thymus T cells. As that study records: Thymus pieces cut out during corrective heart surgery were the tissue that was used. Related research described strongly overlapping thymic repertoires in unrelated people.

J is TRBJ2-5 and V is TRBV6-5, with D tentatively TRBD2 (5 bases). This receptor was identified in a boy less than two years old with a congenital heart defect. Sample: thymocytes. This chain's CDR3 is CASSYEEGVETQYF. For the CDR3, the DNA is TGTGCCAGCAGTTACGAAGAGGGAGTGGAGACCCAGTACTTC.